The clone carrying this T cell receptor (beta chain) was recorded only once. This sample was taken from a study of blood T cell repertoires in COVID-19. Turning to the study itself: From the United States, Italy and Spain came samples of acute and convalescent COVID-19. T cells, B-cell-depleted T cells, or PBMCs provided the cDNA or gDNA that served as material.

Under the authors' procedure: Reference gene primer amplification gave nucleated cell count estimates. The table came from immunoSEQ multiplex PCR; TCRdb's copy has only in-frame clones and leaves some out. D and trimming were read from the DNA, whereas the V and J calls and clone size are those reported in that table. The sample has about 310,000 clones; roughly 91% are singletons. This CDR3 spans 13 amino acids. Germline values: CDR1 SGHNT, CDR2 YYREEE (reference sequence). V gave up 4 bases and J gave up 6 bases, with 11 bases separating them. The sequencing input was peripheral blood. V and J are TRBV5-4 and TRBJ2-1; the D gene is possibly TRBD2 (5 bases). The sequence was obtained from a man aged 45-65 years with active or convalescent COVID-19. As DNA, the CDR3 is TGTGCCAGCAGCCTTACTAGAATCAATGAGCAGTTCTTC. This sequence encodes CASSLTRINEQFF. Together with reference TRBV5-4 and TRBJ2-1, the CDR3 gives the full variable domain: ETGVTQSPTHLIKTRGQQVTLRCSSQSGHNTVSWYQQALGQGPQFIFQYYREEENGRGNFPPRFSGLQFPNYSSELNVNALELDDSALYLCASSLTRINEQFFGPGTRLTVL.